This TCR beta chain was found in a study of T cell clones after liver transplantation. The ends lost 10 bases at V and 4 bases at J; junction bases unmatched: 7. Germline V gene sequence: CDR1 SNHLY, CDR2 FYNNEI. CDR3 length equals 12 residues. Generated by immunoSEQ multiplex PCR, the TCRdb table keeps only in-frame clones and is missing some. The sample consists of about 51,000 clones, 86% of them appearing once. This sequence originates from a human patient who received a liver transplant. Some T cells may be provided by the graft donor. The source material was CD8+ T cells from blood, sampled 12 months after liver transplant. V and J are TRBV2 and TRBJ2-7; 7 bases are shared with TRBD1. The CDR3 loop reads CANRDSSYEQYF. In nucleotides, the CDR3 is TGTGCCAACCGGGACAGCTCGTACGAGCAGTACTTC.